These 16 T cell receptor beta chains share one sample of origin, sequenced in a study of neoadjuvant anti-PD-1 for oral cavity cancer. The protocol was immunoSEQ multiplex PCR, while the TCRdb copy is restricted to in-frame clones and leaves out a portion. This table has about 6,600 clones, 50% to 75% appearing once. The material sequenced was tumor tissue, taken before nivolumab (anti-PD-1) treatment. These receptors all come from a person between 35 and 79 years old with oral cavity squamous cell carcinoma.

The rearrangement joins TRBV7-2 to TRBJ2-3; D gene ambiguous. V was cut by 6 bases and J by 0 bases, with 13 bases left in between. The germline V gene has CDR1 SGHTA and CDR2 FQGNSA. This CDR3 is built from 15 residues. CDR3 sequence: CASRPEGFSTDTQYF. The DNA of the CDR3 is TGTGCCAGCAGGCCTGAAGGGTTCAGCACAGATACGCAGTATTTT.

The chain is built from TRBV7-9 and TRBJ2-1, with 8 nucleotides matching TRBD2. Unmatched junction bases numbered 3, after V lost 4 bases and J lost 7 bases. The CDR3 has 13 amino acids. From germline, CDR1 is SEHNR and CDR2 FQNEAQ (reference sequence). The CDR3 region has the DNA TGTGCCAGCAGCTCAGGGACTAGTAATGAGCAGTTCTTC. Its protein is CASSSGTSNEQFF.

This clone was seen a handful of times. Written as DNA, the CDR3 is TGTGCCAGCAGTGACTATGGCTACACCTTC. Translation gives CASSDYGYTF. The rearrangement joins TRBV6-1 to TRBJ1-2, with D hard to call. With 3 bases removed from V and 4 bases from J, the gap between germline ends came to 0 bases. The CDR3 has 10 residues. CDR1 and CDR2 (germline): MNHNS, SASEGT.

This clone appeared a few times. This chain uses TRBV28 with TRBJ1-1; D might be TRBD1 (5 bases). V lost 6 bases and J lost 7, with 21 bases in between. CDR3 length: 15 amino acids. Germline CDR1 and CDR2: MDHEN and SYDVKM. The CDR3 DNA follows: TGTGCCAGCAGCTATCTAGGAGGGGCGACGGGTGAAGCTTTCTTT. This translates into CASSYLGGATGEAFF.

The genes are TRBV19 and TRBJ2-1; TRBD2 agrees at 11 bases. The CDR3 has 16 amino acids. The J segment lost 6 bases and the V segment lost 5 bases, leaving 9 bases of the junction unmatched. Per the germline V gene, CDR1 is LNHDA and CDR2 is SQIVND (reference sequence). In DNA, the CDR3 is TGTGCCAGTAGTGAACATAGCGGGGGGGCCGCCAATGAGCAGTTCTTC. Its translation is CASSEHSGGAANEQFF.

This clone was seen more than once but under ten times. The chain combines TRBV29-1 with TRBJ2-7; D unclear. V lost 0 bases to trimming and J lost 7 bases, with 7 bases between them. Germline CDR1 SQVTM, CDR2 ANQGSEA. This CDR3 comprises 11 residues. CDR3 nucleotides: TGCAGCGTTGAAGATGTGGGTGAGCAGTACTTC. Amino acid sequence: CSVEDVGEQYF.

The chain carries TRBV6-6 and TRBJ1-1, with 8 bases matching TRBD1. In germline, CDR1 is MNHNY, CDR2 SVGAGI (reference sequence). The CDR3 covers 14 residues. J was trimmed by 4 bases and V by 6 bases; bases with no gene match: 7. The CDR3 is CASSSTGGSTEAFF. The CDR3 coding sequence is TGTGCCAGCAGCTCCACAGGGGGGTCCACTGAAGCTTTCTTT.

This clone has a handful of counts. This chain connects TRBV5-1 to TRBJ2-4, with D perhaps matching TRBD1 or TRBD2 (6 bases each). V shed 4 bases and J shed 0 bases, with 14 bases lying between them. CDR1 and CDR2 from the germline V gene are SGHRS and YFSETQ. The CDR3 extends over 16 amino acids. The CDR3 loop is CASSPEGGLAKNIQYF. CDR3 coding DNA: TGCGCCAGCAGCCCGGAGGGGGGACTAGCCAAAAACATTCAGTACTTC.

This clone has a handful of counts. The V and J genes are TRBV30 and TRBJ1-4; D possibly corresponds to TRBD1 (6 bases). The CDR3 consists of 12 residues. Germline-derived CDR1 and CDR2 are GTSNPN and SVGIG (reference sequence). Trimming shortened V by 8 bases and J by 10 bases, and 17 bases separated the two germline ends. CDR3 protein: CAIYDRSGKLFF. The CDR3 nucleotides read TGTGCCATCTATGACAGGTCGGGAAAACTGTTTTTT.

This sequence joins TRBV7-3 and TRBJ2-1; the match to TRBD2 covers 7 bases. Trimming took 5 bases from V and 0 from J; bases not matched to a gene: 7. The CDR3 is 16 residues long. Per the germline V gene, CDR1 is SGHTA and CDR2 is FQGTGA. The CDR3 protein is CASSRSSGSSYNEQFF. The CDR3 coding sequence is TGTGCCAGCAGCCGATCTAGCGGAAGCTCCTACAATGAGCAGTTCTTC. Drawing the rest from reference TRBV7-3 and TRBJ2-1, the complete variable domain is GAGVSQTPSNKVTEKGKYVELRCDPISGHTALYWYRQSLGQGPEFLIYFQGTGAADDSGLPNDRFFAVRPEGSVSTLKIQRTERGDSAVYLCASSRSSGSSYNEQFFGPGTRLTVL.

This sequence joins TRBV5-1 and TRBJ2-5; 9 nucleotides line up with TRBD2. Germline trimming cut 6 bases from V and 4 bases from J; bases unmatched to any gene: 7. The germline V gene encodes CDR1 SGHRS and CDR2 YFSETQ. The CDR3 totals 14 residues. For the CDR3, the DNA is TGCGCCAGCACCCCGGGTAGCGGGGGAGAGACCCAGTACTTC. Its protein is CASTPGSGGETQYF.

The chain couples TRBV7-9 to TRBJ2-7; no definite D call. Germline V CDR1 and CDR2: SEHNR, FQNEAQ (reference sequence). The CDR3 runs to 11 residues. The ends were cut back, 6 bases at V and 7 bases at J, with 10 bases in the middle. In DNA, the CDR3 is TGTGCCAGCAGGGGGTCCCTTGAGCAGTACTTC. This codes for CASRGSLEQYF. The full variable domain, rest sourced from reference TRBV7-9 and TRBJ2-7, is DTGVSQNPRHKITKRGQNVTFRCDPISEHNRLYWYRQTLGQGPEFLTYFQNEAQLEKSRLLSDRFSAERPKGSFSTLEIQRTEQGDSAMYLCASRGSLEQYFGPGTRLTVT.

This clone was seen just once. This chain joins TRBV7-6 and TRBJ1-1; TRBD1 might be the D (6 bases). Germline V gene lookup returns CDR1 SGHVS and CDR2 FNYEAQ. Trimming cost V 2 bases and J 8 bases, with 12 bases left between them. The CDR3 extends over 13 amino acids. The CDR3 coding sequence is TGTGCCAGCAGCTTATCTGGACAGTCAGAAGCTTTCTTT. It encodes CASSLSGQSEAFF.

The chain combines TRBV28 with TRBJ2-3; TRBD2 agrees at 11 bases. The CDR3 covers 19 residues. V gave up 1 base and J gave up 4 bases; unmatched junction bases: 13. Germline V gene data show CDR1 as MDHEN and CDR2 as SYDVKM. CDR3 sequence: CASSLSGTSGLGGADTQYF. CDR3 DNA sequence: TGTGCCAGCAGTTTATCGGGGACTAGCGGACTTGGGGGGGCAGATACGCAGTATTTT.

The V call is TRBV6-4, the J call TRBJ2-1; tentative D call: TRBD2 (6 bases). This CDR3 comprises 16 residues. V gave up 0 bases and J gave up 7 bases, with 16 bases separating them. Germline V gene data show CDR1 as MRHNA and CDR2 as SNTAGT. Written as DNA, the CDR3 is TGTGCCAGCAGTGACTCAGGGCTAGCGAGAGGGAATGAGCAGTTCTTC. Amino acid sequence: CASSDSGLARGNEQFF.

The chain carries TRBV19 and TRBJ1-2; 7 bases align to TRBD1. CDR3 length equals 16 residues. Germline V gene data show CDR1 as LNHDA and CDR2 as SQIVND (reference sequence). V lost 0 bases, J lost 6 bases, and 10 bases stayed unmatched. The CDR3 loop reads CASSIDPNRGLDGYTF. The CDR3 DNA reads TGTGCCAGTAGTATAGATCCGAATAGGGGGCTGGATGGCTACACCTTC.